The present entry profiles one T cell receptor (beta chain) with its context. The antigen remains unidentified. The CDR3 is 17 residues long. V lost 4 bases and J lost 0; bases outside the gene matches: 3. Germline V gene data show CDR1 as LGHNA and CDR2 as YNFKEQ. These data belong to a study of cytomegalovirus exposure and HLA in healthy donors. Study outcomes and limitations: Generally TCR sequences proved uncommon, though certain public TCRs appeared in numerous donors. Under in vitro conditions, three CMV-associated chains were confirmed as specific for CMV antigens. Data from an earlier analysis indicated that most TCR beta V segments were productive either about 87% or about 30% of the time.

PCR was performed using 60 Vbeta and 13 Jbeta primers. Clones were sequenced by immunoSEQ multiplex PCR, and TCRdb holds only the in-frame ones, with some missing. The data contain about 130,000 clones, approximately 80% of them singletons. Nominal health characterized the donors when sampled, though unrecorded immune exposures were likely. V gene TRBV4-2 combines with J gene TRBJ2-3; 14 nucleotides agree with TRBD2. The specimen sequenced was PBMCs. The receptor comes from a girl aged 2 to 9 in good health and CMV-seronegative. Here the CDR3 reads CASSPGLAGGSTDTQYF. In DNA form, the CDR3 reads TGTGCCAGCAGCCCAGGACTAGCGGGGGGCAGCACAGATACGCAGTATTTT.